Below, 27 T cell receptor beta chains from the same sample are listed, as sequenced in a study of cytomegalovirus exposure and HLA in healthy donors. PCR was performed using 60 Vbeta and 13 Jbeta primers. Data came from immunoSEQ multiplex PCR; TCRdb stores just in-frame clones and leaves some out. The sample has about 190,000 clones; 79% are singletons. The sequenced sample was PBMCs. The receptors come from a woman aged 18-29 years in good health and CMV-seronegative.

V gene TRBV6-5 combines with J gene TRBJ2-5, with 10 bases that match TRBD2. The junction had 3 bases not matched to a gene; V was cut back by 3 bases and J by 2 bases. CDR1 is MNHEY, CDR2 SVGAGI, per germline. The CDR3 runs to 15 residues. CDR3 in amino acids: CASSYSAGGQETQYF. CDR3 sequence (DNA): TGTGCCAGCAGTTATTCAGCGGGAGGGCAAGAGACCCAGTACTTC.

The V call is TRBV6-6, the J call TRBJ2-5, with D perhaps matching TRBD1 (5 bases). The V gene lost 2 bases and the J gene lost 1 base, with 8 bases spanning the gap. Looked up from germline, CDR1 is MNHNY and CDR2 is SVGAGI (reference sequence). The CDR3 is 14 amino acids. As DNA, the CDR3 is TGTGCCAGCAGTTACCGCCAGGGCCAAGAGACCCAGTACTTC. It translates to CASSYRQGQETQYF.

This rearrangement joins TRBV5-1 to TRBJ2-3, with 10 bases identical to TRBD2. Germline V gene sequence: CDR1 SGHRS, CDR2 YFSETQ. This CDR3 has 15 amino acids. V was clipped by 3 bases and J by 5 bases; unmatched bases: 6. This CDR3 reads CASSWTSGSVDTQYF. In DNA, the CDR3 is TGCGCCAGCAGCTGGACTAGCGGAAGTGTAGATACGCAGTATTTT.

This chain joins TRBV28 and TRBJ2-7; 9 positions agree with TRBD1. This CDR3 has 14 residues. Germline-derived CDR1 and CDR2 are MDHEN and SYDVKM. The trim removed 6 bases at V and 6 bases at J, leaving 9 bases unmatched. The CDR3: CASSPGQGWPEQYF. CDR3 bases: TGTGCCAGCAGCCCGGGACAGGGTTGGCCCGAGCAGTACTTC.

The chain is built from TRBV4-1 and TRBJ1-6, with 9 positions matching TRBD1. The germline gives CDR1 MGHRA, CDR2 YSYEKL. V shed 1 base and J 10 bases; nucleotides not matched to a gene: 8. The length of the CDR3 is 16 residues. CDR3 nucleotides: TGCGCCAGCAGCCAAGGAACCGGGACAGGGACCTCACCCCTCCACTTT. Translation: CASSQGTGTGTSPLHF.

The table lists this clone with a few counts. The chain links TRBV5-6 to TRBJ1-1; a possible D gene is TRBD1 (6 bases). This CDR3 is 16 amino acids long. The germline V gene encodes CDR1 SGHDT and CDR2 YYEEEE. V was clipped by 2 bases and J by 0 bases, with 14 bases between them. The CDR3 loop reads CASSFYPQGMNTEAFF. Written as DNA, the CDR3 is TGTGCCAGCAGCTTCTACCCACAGGGAATGAACACTGAAGCTTTCTTT.

The DNA of the CDR3 is TGTGCCAGCAGTTTAGGGGGGTCACAAGATACGCAGTATTTT. Protein: CASSLGGSQDTQYF. The gene calls are TRBV28 and TRBJ2-3, with a weak D call TRBD2 (6 bases). The CDR3 covers 14 residues. V was shortened by 2 bases and J by 5 bases, with 11 bases between the two germline ends. Looked up from germline, CDR1 is MDHEN and CDR2 is SYDVKM.

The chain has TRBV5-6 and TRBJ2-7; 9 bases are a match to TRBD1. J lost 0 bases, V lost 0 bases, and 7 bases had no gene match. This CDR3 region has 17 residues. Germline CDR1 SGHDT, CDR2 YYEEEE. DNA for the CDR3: TGTGCCAGCAGCTTGGGGACAGGGGCGAAATTCTCCTACGAGCAGTACTTC. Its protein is CASSLGTGAKFSYEQYF.

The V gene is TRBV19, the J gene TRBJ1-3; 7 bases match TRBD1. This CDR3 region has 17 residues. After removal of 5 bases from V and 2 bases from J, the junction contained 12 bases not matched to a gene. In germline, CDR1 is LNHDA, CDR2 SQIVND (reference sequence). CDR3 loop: CASSPEPGQNTGNTIYF. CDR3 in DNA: TGTGCCAGTAGTCCTGAGCCGGGACAGAATACTGGAAACACCATATATTTT.

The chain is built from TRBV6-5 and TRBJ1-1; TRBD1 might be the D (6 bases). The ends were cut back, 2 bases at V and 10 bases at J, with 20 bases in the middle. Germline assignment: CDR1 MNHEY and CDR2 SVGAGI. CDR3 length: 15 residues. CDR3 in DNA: TGTGCCAGCAGTTACCTTTCAGGGGTTTTCGTCAGAGCTTTCTTT. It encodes CASSYLSGVFVRAFF.

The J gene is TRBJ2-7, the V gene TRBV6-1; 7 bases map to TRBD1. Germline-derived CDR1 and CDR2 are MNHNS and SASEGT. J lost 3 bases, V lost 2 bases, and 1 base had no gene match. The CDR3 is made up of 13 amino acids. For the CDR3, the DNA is TGTGCCAGCAGTGAAAACAGGGGCTACGAGCAGTACTTC. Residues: CASSENRGYEQYF.

The CDR3 here is CASSTIVWEAQYF. Written as DNA, the CDR3 is TGTGCCAGCAGCACCATAGTTTGGGAGGCCCAGTACTTC. This chain joins TRBV7-2 and TRBJ2-5; D perhaps matches TRBD2 (6 bases). This CDR3 spans 13 amino acids. Looked up from germline, CDR1 is SGHTA and CDR2 is FQGNSA. V dropped 5 bases and J dropped 9 bases, with 16 bases sitting between them.

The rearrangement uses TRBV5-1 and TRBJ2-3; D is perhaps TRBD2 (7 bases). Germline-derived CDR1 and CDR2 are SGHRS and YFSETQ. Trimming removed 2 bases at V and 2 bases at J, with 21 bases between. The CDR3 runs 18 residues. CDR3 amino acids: CASSFGRGTAASTDTQYF. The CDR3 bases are TGCGCCAGCAGCTTTGGGAGGGGGACTGCCGCCTCCACAGATACGCAGTATTTT. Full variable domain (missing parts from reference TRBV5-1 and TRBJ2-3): KAGVTQTPRYLIKTRGQQVTLSCSPISGHRSVSWYQQTPGQGLQFLFEYFSETQRNKGNFPGRFSGRQFSNSRSEMNVSTLELGDSALYLCASSFGRGTAASTDTQYFGPGTRLTVL.

CDR3 residues: CASSQVGGNEQFF. Here the CDR3 DNA reads TGCGCCAGCAGCCAAGTAGGCGGTAATGAGCAGTTCTTC. The chain combines TRBV4-1 with TRBJ2-1; D is undetermined. The CDR3 extends over 13 amino acids. V lost 1 base, J lost 7 bases, and 8 bases lay in between. CDR1 is MGHRA and CDR2 is YSYEKL in the germline V gene.

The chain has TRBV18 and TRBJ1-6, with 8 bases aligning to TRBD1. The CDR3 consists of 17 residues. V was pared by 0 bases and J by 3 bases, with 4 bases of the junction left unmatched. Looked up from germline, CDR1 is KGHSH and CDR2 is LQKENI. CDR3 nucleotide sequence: TGTGCCAGCTCACCACCGACAGGGGATAGCTATAATTCACCCCTCCACTTT. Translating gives CASSPPTGDSYNSPLHF. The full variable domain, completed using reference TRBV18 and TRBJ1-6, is NAGVMQNPRHLVRRRGQEARLRCSPMKGHSHVYWYRQLPEEGLKFMVYLQKENIIDESGMPKERFSAEFPKEGPSILRIQQVVRGDSAAYFCASSPPTGDSYNSPLHFGNGTRLTVT.

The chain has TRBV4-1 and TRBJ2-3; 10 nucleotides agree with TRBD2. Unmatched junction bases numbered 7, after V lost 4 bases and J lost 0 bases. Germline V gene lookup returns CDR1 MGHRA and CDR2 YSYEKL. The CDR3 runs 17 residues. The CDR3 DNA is TGCGCCAGCAGCCTTCTAGCGGGAGCTGACAGCACAGATACGCAGTATTTT. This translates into CASSLLAGADSTDTQYF.

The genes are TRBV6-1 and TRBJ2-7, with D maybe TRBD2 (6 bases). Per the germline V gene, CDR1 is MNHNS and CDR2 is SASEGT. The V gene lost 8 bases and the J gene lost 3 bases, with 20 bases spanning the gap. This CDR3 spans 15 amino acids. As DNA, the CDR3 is TGTGCCAGCTTATCGGGGGTGGGTGGGCACTACGAGCAGTACTTC. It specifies CASLSGVGGHYEQYF.

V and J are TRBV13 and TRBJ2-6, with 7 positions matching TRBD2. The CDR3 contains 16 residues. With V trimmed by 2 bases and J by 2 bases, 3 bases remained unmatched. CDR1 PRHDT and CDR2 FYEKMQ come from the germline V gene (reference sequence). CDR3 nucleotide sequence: TGTGCCAGCAGCTTACCCGGGGGGACTGGGGCCAACGTCCTGACTTTC. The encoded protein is CASSLPGGTGANVLTF.

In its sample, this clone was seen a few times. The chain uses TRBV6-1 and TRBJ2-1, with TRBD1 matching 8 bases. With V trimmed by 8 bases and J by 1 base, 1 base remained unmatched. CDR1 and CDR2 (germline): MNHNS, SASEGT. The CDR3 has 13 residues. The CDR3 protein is CASRDRSYNEQFF. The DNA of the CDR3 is TGTGCCAGCCGGGACAGGTCCTACAATGAGCAGTTCTTC.

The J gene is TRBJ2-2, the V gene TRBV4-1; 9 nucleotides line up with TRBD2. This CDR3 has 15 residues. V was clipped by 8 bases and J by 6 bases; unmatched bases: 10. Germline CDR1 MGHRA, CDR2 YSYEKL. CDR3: CASVKTSGLSGELFF. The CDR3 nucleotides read TGCGCCAGCGTAAAGACTAGCGGTCTTTCCGGGGAGCTGTTTTTT.

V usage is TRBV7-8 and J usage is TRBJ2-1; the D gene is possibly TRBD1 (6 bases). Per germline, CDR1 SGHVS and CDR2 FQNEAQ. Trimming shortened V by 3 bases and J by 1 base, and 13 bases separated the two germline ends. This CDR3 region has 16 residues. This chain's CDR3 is CASSLHLQGSYNEQFF. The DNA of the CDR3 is TGTGCCAGCAGCTTGCACTTACAGGGTTCCTACAATGAGCAGTTCTTC.

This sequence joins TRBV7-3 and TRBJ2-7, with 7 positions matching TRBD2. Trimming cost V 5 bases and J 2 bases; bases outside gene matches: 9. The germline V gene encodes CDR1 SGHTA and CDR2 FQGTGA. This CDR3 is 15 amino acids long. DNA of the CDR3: TGTGCCAGCAGCGCGGGCGGCGGGGGAACCTACGAGCAGTACTTC. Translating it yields CASSAGGGGTYEQYF.

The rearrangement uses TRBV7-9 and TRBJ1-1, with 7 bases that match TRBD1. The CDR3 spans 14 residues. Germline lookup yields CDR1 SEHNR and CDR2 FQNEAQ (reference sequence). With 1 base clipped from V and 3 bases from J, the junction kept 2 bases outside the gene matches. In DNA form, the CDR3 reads TGTGCCAGCAGCTTAGTTCAGGGGGACACTGAAGCTTTCTTT. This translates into CASSLVQGDTEAFF.

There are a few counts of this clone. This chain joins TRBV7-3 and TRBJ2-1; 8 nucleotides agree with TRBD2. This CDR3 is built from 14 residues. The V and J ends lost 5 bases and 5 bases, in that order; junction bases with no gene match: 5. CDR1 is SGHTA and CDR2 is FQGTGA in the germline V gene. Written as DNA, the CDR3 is TGTGCCAGCAGCACTTGGACTAGCCACAATGAGCAGTTCTTC. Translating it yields CASSTWTSHNEQFF. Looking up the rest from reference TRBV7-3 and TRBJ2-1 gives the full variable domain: GAGVSQTPSNKVTEKGKYVELRCDPISGHTALYWYRQSLGQGPEFLIYFQGTGAADDSGLPNDRFFAVRPEGSVSTLKIQRTERGDSAVYLCASSTWTSHNEQFFGPGTRLTVL.

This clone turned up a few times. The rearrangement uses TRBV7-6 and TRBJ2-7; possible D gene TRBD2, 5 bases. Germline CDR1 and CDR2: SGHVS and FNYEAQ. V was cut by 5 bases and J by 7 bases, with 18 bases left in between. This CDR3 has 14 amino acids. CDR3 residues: CASSLSSLAPEQYF. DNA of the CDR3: TGTGCCAGCAGCCTTTCTTCGTTAGCGCCGGAGCAGTACTTC.

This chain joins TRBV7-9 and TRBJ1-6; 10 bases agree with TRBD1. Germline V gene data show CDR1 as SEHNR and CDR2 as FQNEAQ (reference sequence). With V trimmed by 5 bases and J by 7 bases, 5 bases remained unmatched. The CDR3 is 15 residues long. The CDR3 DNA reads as TGTGCCAGCAGCGTAACGGGACAGGGGAATTCACCCCTCCACTTT. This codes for CASSVTGQGNSPLHF.

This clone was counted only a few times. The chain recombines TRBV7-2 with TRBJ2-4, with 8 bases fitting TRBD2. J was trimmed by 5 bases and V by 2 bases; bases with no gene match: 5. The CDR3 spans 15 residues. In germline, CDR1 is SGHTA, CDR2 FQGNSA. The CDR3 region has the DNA TGTGCCAGCAGCTTATTCGGGCGGGAGGAAAACATTCAGTACTTC. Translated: CASSLFGREENIQYF.